The clone carrying this T cell receptor (beta chain) has at least ten counts. Its antigen is not identified. The data were obtained in a study of early T cells in non-severe SARS-CoV-2 infection. Study findings and constraints: Matching against VDJdb likely underestimated virus-specific expansions, favoring anti-spike CD8.

Tagging with unique molecular identifiers was applied to individual cDNA molecules. Each CDR3 protein is one row after TCRdb ran MiXCR on the 5' RACE reads. The table lists 25,000 to 35,000 distinct CDR3 sequences, around 5.3% of them singletons, with approximately 2.4% in the top ten. The CDR3 sequence is 14 residues long. Germline CDR1 is MDHEN and CDR2 is SYDVKM. The germline V and J ends were trimmed by 8 bases and 3 bases, with 16 bases remaining between them. The rearrangement uses TRBV28 and TRBJ2-5; TRBD2 might be the D (6 bases). This TCR came from an adult who was a healthcare worker with PCR-confirmed SARS-CoV-2 infection or an uninfected control (not recorded which). The specimen was whole blood. CDR3 DNA: TGTGCCAGCGGACCCCGACTAGGGGAAGAGACCCAGTACTTC. It translates to CASGPRLGEETQYF. Complete variable domain (other parts from reference TRBV28 and TRBJ2-5): DVKVTQSSRYLVKRTGEKVFLECVQDMDHENMFWYRQDPGLGLRLIYFSYDVKMKEKGDIPEGYSVSREKKERFSLILESASTNQTSMYLCASGPRLGEETQYFGPGTRLLVL.